This entry lists 14 T cell receptor beta chains sequenced from one sample in a study of cytomegalovirus exposure and HLA in healthy donors. Vbeta (60) and Jbeta (13) primers were used in the PCR. Here immunoSEQ multiplex PCR was the method, and the copy in TCRdb shows in-frame clones only, minus some. The sample records some 130,000 clones, 66% being singletons. The sample was PBMCs. These receptors were collected from a human donor in good health.

The chain uses TRBV15 and TRBJ2-5, with D uncertain. The CDR3 runs 14 residues. Trimming took 4 bases from V and 1 from J, leaving 10 bases between them. CDR1 LNHNV and CDR2 YYDKDF come from the germline V gene (reference sequence). The CDR3 protein is CATSMYIFQETQYF. The DNA for the CDR3 is TGTGCCACCAGCATGTACATCTTCCAAGAGACCCAGTACTTC. The full variable domain, in which reference TRBV15 and TRBJ2-5 provide the parts outside the CDR3, is DAMVIQNPRYQVTQFGKPVTLSCSQTLNHNVMYWYQQKSSQAPKLLFHYYDKDFNNEADTPDNFQSRRPNTSFCFLDIRSPGLGDTAMYLCATSMYIFQETQYFGPGTRLLVL.

This clone has more than one count but fewer than ten. The chain uses TRBV13 and TRBJ1-5, with D perhaps matching TRBD1 (6 bases). Germline V CDR1 and CDR2: PRHDT, FYEKMQ (reference sequence). The V and J ends lost 5 bases and 7 bases respectively, with 9 bases between them. This CDR3 has 12 amino acids. The CDR3 loop is CASSPQGQPQHF. The CDR3 nucleotides read TGTGCCAGCAGCCCCCAGGGGCAGCCCCAGCATTTT.

The genes are TRBV27 and TRBJ1-1, with 9 bases matching TRBD1. CDR3 size: 13 residues. V was pared by 10 bases and J by 6 bases, with 9 bases of the junction left unmatched. CDR1 and CDR2 from the germline V gene are MNHEY and SMNVEV (reference sequence). The CDR3 DNA is TGTGCCACAGCACAGGGGGCGTTCGCTGAAGCTTTCTTT. Its protein is CATAQGAFAEAFF.

In the case of this clone: The sample contains more than one DNA sequence encoding this CDR3. The chain is built from TRBV28 and TRBJ1-5, with a weak D call TRBD1 (6 bases). The CDR3 totals 14 residues. Per germline, CDR1 MDHEN and CDR2 SYDVKM. With 7 bases removed from V and 9 bases from J, the gap between germline ends came to 19 bases. CDR3 loop: CASTPGQGPRPQHF. CDR3 nucleotides: TGTGCCAGCACCCCGGGGCAGGGGCCTCGGCCCCAGCATTTT. Drawing the rest from reference TRBV28 and TRBJ1-5, the complete variable domain is DVKVTQSSRYLVKRTGEKVFLECVQDMDHENMFWYRQDPGLGLRLIYFSYDVKMKEKGDIPEGYSVSREKKERFSLILESASTNQTSMYLCASTPGQGPRPQHFGDGTRLSIL.

This clone has just a few counts. CDR3 sequence reads: CASSQDPPLADSNTGELFF. CDR3 coding DNA: TGCGCCAGCAGCCAAGACCCCCCACTAGCTGACTCGAACACCGGGGAGCTGTTTTTT. The J gene is TRBJ2-2, the V gene TRBV4-1, with a tentative D call TRBD2 (6 bases). Germline assignment: CDR1 MGHRA and CDR2 YSYEKL. V lost 0 bases to trimming and J lost 0 bases, with 17 bases between them. The CDR3 loop spans 19 amino acids.

The chain recombines TRBV5-5 with TRBJ2-2, with 10 bases aligning to TRBD2. The V segment lost 0 bases and the J segment 1 base; nucleotides outside the gene matches: 3. Germline-derived CDR1 and CDR2 are SGHKS and YYEKEE (reference sequence). The CDR3 has 17 amino acids. This CDR3 is CASSLVSSGRNTGELFF. The DNA for the CDR3 is TGTGCCAGCAGCTTGGTTTCTAGCGGGAGGAACACCGGGGAGCTGTTTTTT.

The chain couples TRBV6-5 to TRBJ1-5; 7 bases agree with TRBD1. With 6 bases clipped from V and 6 bases from J, the junction kept 11 bases outside the gene matches. From germline, CDR1 is MNHEY and CDR2 SVGAGI. CDR3 length: 15 residues. For the CDR3, the DNA is TGTGCCAGCAGCCCGGACAGGTCCCCAGGTCAGCCCCAGCATTTT. It encodes CASSPDRSPGQPQHF.

This chain joins TRBV11-2 and TRBJ1-1; D is unclear. The germline CDR1 and CDR2 sequences are SGHAT and FQNNGV. V was clipped by 3 bases and J by 0 bases, with 5 bases between them. The CDR3 has 13 amino acids. CDR3 sequence (DNA): TGTGCCAGCAGCTTCAGGATGAACACTGAAGCTTTCTTT. It specifies CASSFRMNTEAFF.

About this clone: Distinct nucleotide sequences in the sample also encode this CDR3. CDR3 DNA: TGTGCCAGCTCACCGGGACAGGGGGAGACCCAGTACTTC. Translating it yields CASSPGQGETQYF. This chain joins TRBV18 and TRBJ2-5; TRBD1 matches at 10 bases. This CDR3 has 13 residues. V shed 3 bases, J shed 5 bases, and the junction held 0 bases outside the gene matches. Germline CDR1 KGHSH, CDR2 LQKENI.

V and J are TRBV15 and TRBJ2-3; TRBD2 aligns across 8 bases. Germline V gives CDR1 LNHNV, CDR2 YYDKDF (reference sequence). The J segment lost 0 bases and the V segment lost 7 bases, leaving 18 bases of the junction unmatched. This CDR3 is 19 amino acids long. CDR3 in DNA: TGTGCCACCAAGGGATTCGGGAGGGAAGGGGCAACTAGCACAGATACGCAGTATTTT. Translating gives CATKGFGREGATSTDTQYF.

The genes are TRBV29-1 and TRBJ2-7; D ambiguous. This CDR3 comprises 10 residues. Germline V gene data show CDR1 as SQVTM and CDR2 as ANQGSEA. V was trimmed by 7 bases and J by 9 bases, leaving 13 bases between them. For the CDR3, the DNA is TGCAGCGCGGTGGTTGCCTGGCAGTACTTC. It translates to CSAVVAWQYF.

The CDR3 protein is CASSQDRQGAYGYTF. The CDR3 coding sequence is TGCGCCAGCAGCCAAGATCGGCAGGGGGCTTATGGCTACACCTTC. This chain links TRBV4-1 with TRBJ1-2, with TRBD1 identical over 8 bases. The CDR3 length is 15 residues. V gave up 0 bases and J gave up 5 bases; unmatched junction bases: 5. Germline CDR1 MGHRA, CDR2 YSYEKL.

V gene TRBV5-1 combines with J gene TRBJ2-7; unclear D gene. CDR3 length equals 12 residues. Germline values: CDR1 SGHRS, CDR2 YFSETQ. Trimming took 1 base from V and 5 from J, leaving 7 bases between them. The CDR3 region has the DNA TGCGCCAGCAGCTTGCGGGTGGACGAGCAGTACTTC. Translated: CASSLRVDEQYF.

This chain joins TRBV19 and TRBJ2-2; a weak D match, TRBD1 (6 bases). The ends were cut back, 10 bases at V and 3 bases at J, with 15 bases in the middle. CDR3 length equals 14 residues. The germline gives CDR1 LNHDA, CDR2 SQIVND (reference sequence). CDR3 region: CATEQGSDTGELFF. The CDR3 DNA reads as TGTGCCACAGAACAGGGCTCTGACACCGGGGAGCTGTTTTTT.